This section outlines one T cell receptor (beta chain) sequence together with its context. Its antigen remains unknown. V was shortened by 5 bases and J by 1 base, with 20 bases between the two germline ends. CDR1 and CDR2 (germline): SGHVS, FQNEAQ. This CDR3 comprises 17 residues. This entry belongs to a study of resident and recirculating memory T cells in vitiligo. Produced via immunoSEQ multiplex PCR; TCRdb's table is partial and in-frame only. The sample shows 70,000 to 75,000 clones, approximately 91% of them seen only once. Confetti depigmentation, marking active vitiligo, was absent in these patients. Study-wide results and limits: Sequences differed between biopsy sites and patients, suggesting private specificity. Vitiligo lesions lacked a unique dominant clone, and clonality varied.

The sequence was obtained from a male donor with vitiligo. The V gene is TRBV7-8, the J gene TRBJ1-2; D is unclear. The sample was blood. The CDR3 loop is CASSAPIREGINYGYTF. The CDR3 nucleotides are TGTGCCAGCAGCGCCCCTATTCGGGAGGGAATTAACTATGGCTACACCTTC.